This T cell receptor beta chain was recovered during a study of blood T cell repertoires in COVID-19. Study-wide context: Sites in the United States, Italy and Spain provided acute and convalescent COVID-19 samples. The cDNA or gDNA used as material had been derived from T cells, B-cell-depleted T cells, or PBMCs.

Per the authors' pipeline: Counts of nucleated cells, estimated from reference gene primer amplification, were obtained. The repertoire was sequenced with immunoSEQ multiplex PCR; TCRdb's copy has only in-frame clones and lacks some. D and trimming were read from the DNA, whereas the V and J calls and clone size are those reported in that table. This sample yields approximately 100,000 clones, of which 75% to 90% are seen a single time; about a fifth belongs to the top ten. V lost 2 bases and J lost 4; bases outside the gene matches: 4. Germline V gene data show CDR1 as SGHTA and CDR2 as FQGNSA. This CDR3 has 14 residues.

This clonotype originated in a human donor with acute or convalescent COVID-19. The donor label of this sample is uncertain. The chain couples TRBV7-2 to TRBJ2-5; the match to TRBD2 covers 7 bases. Input material: peripheral blood. The CDR3 protein is CASSLNGGRETQYF. CDR3 coding DNA: TGTGCCAGCAGCTTAAATGGCGGGAGAGAGACCCAGTACTTC.